A single sample gave rise to the 26 T cell receptor beta chains below, sequenced in a study of CD8+CD57+ T cells in acquired aplastic anemia (dated by TCRdb to between 2018 and 2020). Sequencing was carried out with an Illumina HiSeq 2000. Genomic DNA served as template for TCR beta VDJ combination and CDR3 sequence profiling. TCRdb reran the public reads through fastp at Q25 and MiXCR, keeping productive beta chains. A single entry per CDR3 protein holds the most common genes and DNA from its merged rows. The sample has 400,000 to 600,000 distinct CDR3 sequences on record, less than 35% of them singletons. The ten largest clones capture nearly 0.85% of the sample. Patients chosen for sequencing had shown expansion of CD8+CD57+ cells by flow cytometry. The sequenced sample was sorted CD4+, CD8+, or CD8+CD57+ T cells (not recorded which) from PBMCs. The receptor set was obtained from a human donor with aplastic anemia.

In this sample, this clonotype turned up a few times. The rearrangement joins TRBV11-3 to TRBJ2-7, with a possible D match to TRBD2 (5 bases). The V gene's germline CDR1 is SGHNT and CDR2 YENEEA. The CDR3 runs 14 residues. V lost 0 bases and J 1 base, leaving 7 bases between the germline ends. Here the CDR3 reads CASSLERVSYEQYF. The CDR3, as DNA: TGTGCCAGCAGCTTAGAGAGGGTTTCCTACGAGCAGTACTTC.

The chain combines TRBV5-5 with TRBJ1-4; D unclear. The ends were cut back, 4 bases at V and 2 bases at J, with 9 bases in the middle. Germline V CDR1 and CDR2: SGHKS, YYEKEE (reference sequence). The CDR3 has 14 residues. CDR3 amino acids: CASSGLGTNEKLFF. The DNA for the CDR3 is TGTGCCAGCAGCGGACTCGGGACTAATGAAAAACTGTTTTTT.

As for this clonotype: A much larger clone sits a single nucleotide away, making a read error possible. V gene TRBV6-1 combines with J gene TRBJ1-2; 9 bases fit TRBD1. Germline V gene data show CDR1 as MNHNS and CDR2 as SASEGT. This CDR3 spans 15 amino acids. CDR3 region: CASRGDRDLHYDYTF. As DNA, the CDR3 is TGTGCCAGCAGAGGGGACAGGGACCTACACTATGACTACACCTTC.

This clonotype was observed a few times. The genes are TRBV20-1 and TRBJ2-7; D remains ambiguous. The CDR3 extends over 14 amino acids. Germline V gives CDR1 DFQATT, CDR2 SNEGSKA (reference sequence). V lost 3 bases, J lost 2 bases, and 14 bases lay in between. CDR3 bases: TGCAGTGCTAGTTTAAACCCTGGCGCCTACGAGCAGTACTTC. Translated: CSASLNPGAYEQYF.

There are many counts of this clonotype. V gene TRBV7-2 combines with J gene TRBJ2-3; no clear D. The germline V gene has CDR1 SGHTA and CDR2 FQGNSA. This CDR3 comprises 14 residues. With 3 bases removed from V and 5 bases from J, the gap between germline ends came to 12 bases. The CDR3 DNA is TGTGCCAGCAGCTTCGGACGGCTCGGAGATACGCAGTATTTT. Translating gives CASSFGRLGDTQYF.

The rearrangement links TRBV19 to TRBJ1-2, with D maybe TRBD1 (5 bases). With 1 base removed from V and 6 bases from J, the gap between germline ends came to 12 bases. The germline V gene encodes CDR1 LNHDA and CDR2 SQIVND (reference sequence). The length of the CDR3 is 14 residues. This CDR3 is CASSIAARVDGYTF. Here the CDR3 DNA reads TGTGCCAGTAGTATAGCGGCCAGGGTTGATGGCTACACCTTC.

This clonotype was seen a handful of times. An end of the junction does not agree with germline; a read error may underlie this. V gene TRBV10-3 combines with J gene TRBJ2-7; 10 bases are shared with TRBD2. The CDR3 loop spans 15 amino acids. Germline V lookup: CDR1 ENHRY, CDR2 SYGVKD. The CDR3 reads CASSPGLAISYEQYF. In DNA, the CDR3 is TGTGCCAGCAGTCCGGGACTAGCGATCTCCTACGAGCAGTACTTC.

The V and J genes are TRBV7-8 and TRBJ2-7, with 10 bases that match TRBD1. Trimming cost V 5 bases and J 7 bases; bases outside gene matches: 14. This CDR3 contains 16 residues. In germline, CDR1 is SGHVS, CDR2 FQNEAQ. The CDR3 sequence: CASSQGPGQGYGEQYF. CDR3 sequence (DNA): TGTGCCAGCAGCCAAGGGCCGGGACAGGGGTATGGGGAGCAGTACTTC.

This clonotype was observed once. Possible read error: a much larger clone is one base away. CDR3 in amino acids: CASSLARDADTRYF. The CDR3, as DNA: TGTGCCAGCAGCTTAGCCCGGGACGCAGATACGCGGTATTTT. The rearrangement links TRBV7-9 to TRBJ2-3; either TRBD1 or TRBD2 may supply D (5 bases each). The CDR3 length is 14 residues. Germline lookup yields CDR1 SEHNR and CDR2 FQNEAQ (reference sequence).

The chain has TRBV10-3 and TRBJ2-7, with D possibly matching TRBD1 (5 bases). Per germline, CDR1 ENHRY and CDR2 SYGVKD. This CDR3 comprises 15 residues. V shed 5 bases and J shed 0 bases, with 14 bases lying between them. The CDR3 reads CAISNRTSSSYEQYF. The CDR3 coding sequence is TGTGCCATCAGTAATCGGACATCTTCCTCCTACGAGCAGTACTTC.

The rearrangement uses TRBV9 and TRBJ2-7, with D perhaps given as TRBD1 or TRBD2 (5 bases each). Germline CDR1 and CDR2: SGDLS and YYNGEE. Trimming stripped 0 bases from V and 6 bases from J, with 10 bases between. The CDR3 consists of 13 residues. In DNA form, the CDR3 reads TGTGCCAGCAGCGTAGCGTCGGGGACCGAGCAGTACTTC. Translation gives CASSVASGTEQYF. Supplemented by reference TRBV9 and TRBJ2-7, the full variable domain reads DSGVTQTPKHLITATGQRVTLRCSPRSGDLSVYWYQQSLDQGLQFLIQYYNGEERAKGNILERFSAQQFPDLHSELNLSSLELGDSALYFCASSVASGTEQYFGPGTRLTVT.

This clonotype came up many times. The V call is TRBV7-8, the J call TRBJ1-2; tentative D call: TRBD1 (5 bases). The germline V gene has CDR1 SGHVS and CDR2 FQNEAQ. V shed 1 base and J shed 8 bases, with 17 bases lying between them. This CDR3 has 15 amino acids. The CDR3, as DNA: TGTGCCAGCAGCTTAGGGGGGGTCTTCCTGGAGGGCTACACCTTC. Amino acid sequence: CASSLGGVFLEGYTF.

This clonotype was seen at least ten times. The rearrangement joins TRBV6-1 to TRBJ1-5, with 10 bases that match TRBD1. V was clipped by 6 bases and J by 1 base; unmatched bases: 9. The germline CDR1 and CDR2 sequences are MNHNS and SASEGT. CDR3 length: 17 residues. In nucleotides, the CDR3 is TGTGCCAGCAGAGGGAGGACAGGGGGATGGAGCAATCAGCCCCAGCATTTT. Protein: CASRGRTGGWSNQPQHF.

There are many counts of this clonotype. V usage is TRBV29-1 and J usage is TRBJ2-1; the D gene could be TRBD1 or TRBD2 (5 bases each). The germline V gene encodes CDR1 SQVTM and CDR2 ANQGSEA. The CDR3 runs 14 residues. The V end was cut by 7 bases, the J end by 9 bases, with 22 bases between. Here the CDR3 DNA reads TGCAGCGCTAGCCGGGACCTACTACCGAGTGAGCAGTTCTTC. It codes for CSASRDLLPSEQFF.

This clonotype was observed a few times. The J gene is TRBJ2-7, the V gene TRBV24-1; D possibly uses TRBD1 or TRBD2 (5 bases each). CDR3 size: 12 residues. Between the trimmed V and J ends, which lost 4 bases and 2 bases, there was a span of 5 bases. Germline V lookup: CDR1 KGHDR, CDR2 SFDVKD. The CDR3: CATSEGAYEQYF. The CDR3, as DNA: TGTGCCACCAGTGAGGGGGCCTACGAGCAGTACTTC.

The chain combines TRBV10-1 with TRBJ2-2; TRBD2 agrees at 8 bases. V lost 3 bases, J lost 5 bases, and 11 bases stayed unmatched. CDR1 and CDR2 from the germline V gene are WNHNN and SYGVQD (reference sequence). The CDR3 totals 17 residues. CDR3 amino acids: CASSDSRAGVGTGELFF. For the CDR3, the DNA is TGCGCCAGCAGTGACTCGCGAGCGGGAGTGGGAACCGGGGAGCTGTTTTTT.

With respect to this clonotype: A read error is possible here, since a much larger clone lies one base away. The chain links TRBV9 to TRBJ1-3, with 9 bases identical to TRBD1. This CDR3 region has 15 residues. CDR1 is SGDLS and CDR2 is YYNGEE in the germline V gene. The CDR3 loop reads CAGSGDRGSRNTIYF. The CDR3, as DNA: TGTGCCGGCAGCGGAGACAGGGGGTCACGAAACACCATATATTTT.

This clonotype was seen ten or more times. J is TRBJ2-2 and V is TRBV20-1, with a weak D call TRBD1 (6 bases). The CDR3 sequence is 14 residues long. Germline V gene data show CDR1 as DFQATT and CDR2 as SNEGSKA (reference sequence). V gave up 4 bases and J gave up 3 bases, with 12 bases separating them. In DNA, the CDR3 is TGCAGTGCTAACCGGGACATACACACCGGGGAGCTGTTTTTT. It yields the protein CSANRDIHTGELFF.

This sequence joins TRBV6-5 and TRBJ1-5, with 7 bases matching TRBD1. In germline, CDR1 is MNHEY, CDR2 SVGAGI. V lost 7 bases to trimming and J lost 0 bases; unmatched junction nucleotides: 9. CDR3 length: 16 residues. For the CDR3, the DNA is TGTGCCAGCAATTCCGGGACAGCTTATAGCAATCAGCCCCAGCATTTT. Translating gives CASNSGTAYSNQPQHF.

The genes are TRBV5-1 and TRBJ2-2, with 8 bases matching TRBD2. The CDR3 length is 14 residues. With V trimmed by 6 bases and J by 3 bases, 4 bases remained unmatched. CDR1 and CDR2 (germline): SGHRS, YFSETQ. CDR3 coding DNA: TGCGCCAGCAAAGAGCGGGAGTACACCGGGGAGCTGTTTTTT. It specifies CASKEREYTGELFF.

This clonotype was observed at least ten times. One base away lies a much larger clone, so this may be a sequencing read error. This chain connects TRBV9 to TRBJ1-2; a weak D match, TRBD1 (6 bases). Germline V CDR1 and CDR2: SGDLS, YYNGEE. This CDR3 has 13 amino acids. Trimming took 3 bases from V and 2 from J, leaving 8 bases between them. CDR3 region: CASSDGQNYGYTF. The CDR3 region has the DNA TGTGCCAGCAGCGACGGACAGAACTATGGCTACACCTTC.

This chain joins TRBV7-9 and TRBJ2-7; 8 bases align to TRBD1. The CDR3 loop spans 11 amino acids. Germline V gene data show CDR1 as SEHNR and CDR2 as FQNEAQ (reference sequence). V trimming: 5 bases; J trimming: 9 bases; junction bases outside the gene matches: 3. The DNA for the CDR3 is TGTGCCAGCAGCCAAGACAGGGGGCAGTACTTC. Residues: CASSQDRGQYF.

The table lists this clonotype with a few counts. The chain couples TRBV5-6 to TRBJ2-4; 8 nucleotides align to TRBD1. The CDR3 runs to 15 residues. Looked up from germline, CDR1 is SGHDT and CDR2 is YYEEEE. V shed 1 base and J 8 bases; nucleotides not matched to a gene: 8. The CDR3: CASSLFDRGGDIQYF. Written as DNA, the CDR3 is TGTGCCAGCAGCTTGTTCGACAGGGGCGGGGACATTCAGTACTTC.

In regard to this clonotype: The DNA is omitted, as the CDR3 cannot be located on it reliably, and the CDR3 follows TCRdb's listing. The chain has TRBV9 and TRBJ1-2. A total of 14 residues make up the CDR3, ends included. Germline assignment: CDR1 SGDLS and CDR2 YYNGEE. The CDR3 loop is CASSVAGGTAGNTF.

This clonotype has at least ten counts. This rearrangement joins TRBV2 to TRBJ1-6; 7 bases map to TRBD1. This CDR3 region has 15 residues. V lost 6 bases, J lost 3 bases, and 5 bases stayed unmatched. Germline loops: CDR1 SNHLY, CDR2 FYNNEI. CDR3 in amino acids: CASRRQGLYNSPLHF. The CDR3, as DNA: TGTGCCAGCAGGAGACAGGGACTCTATAATTCACCCCTCCACTTT.

Ten or more counts support this clonotype. The chain is built from TRBV27 and TRBJ1-2; no firm D call. Trimming cost V 6 bases and J 3 bases, with 14 bases left between them. CDR1 is MNHEY, CDR2 SMNVEV, per germline (reference sequence). This CDR3 region has 14 residues. The CDR3 DNA sequence: TGTGCCAGCAGGAACCATGCGGGAGACTATGGCTACACCTTC. This translates into CASRNHAGDYGYTF.